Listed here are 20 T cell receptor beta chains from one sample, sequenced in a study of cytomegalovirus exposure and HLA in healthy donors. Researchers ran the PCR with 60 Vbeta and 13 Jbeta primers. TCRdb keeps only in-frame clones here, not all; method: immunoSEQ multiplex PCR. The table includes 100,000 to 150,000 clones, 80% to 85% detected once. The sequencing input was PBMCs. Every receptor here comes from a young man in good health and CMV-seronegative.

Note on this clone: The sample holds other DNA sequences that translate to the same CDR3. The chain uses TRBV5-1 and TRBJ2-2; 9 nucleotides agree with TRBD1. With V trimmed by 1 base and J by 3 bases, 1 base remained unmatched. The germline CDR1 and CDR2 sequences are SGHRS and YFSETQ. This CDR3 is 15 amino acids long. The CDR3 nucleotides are TGCGCCAGCAGCTTGCGGACAGGGGACACCGGGGAGCTGTTTTTT. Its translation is CASSLRTGDTGELFF. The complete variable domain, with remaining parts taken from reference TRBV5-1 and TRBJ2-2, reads KAGVTQTPRYLIKTRGQQVTLSCSPISGHRSVSWYQQTPGQGLQFLFEYFSETQRNKGNFPGRFSGRQFSNSRSEMNVSTLELGDSALYLCASSLRTGDTGELFFGEGSRLTVL.

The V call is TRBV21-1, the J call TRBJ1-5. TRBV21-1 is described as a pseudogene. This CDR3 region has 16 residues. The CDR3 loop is CASSKALLYSNQPQHF. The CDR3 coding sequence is TGTGCCAGCAGCAAAGCGCTTCTCTATAGCAATCAGCCCCAGCATTTT.

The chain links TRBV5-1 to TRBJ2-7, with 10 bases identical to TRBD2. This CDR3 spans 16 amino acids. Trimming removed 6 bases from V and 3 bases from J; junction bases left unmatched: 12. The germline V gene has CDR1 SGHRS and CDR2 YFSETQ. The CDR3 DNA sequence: TGCGCCAGCACTAAGGAGGCTAGCGGGAGAGACTACGAGCAGTACTTC. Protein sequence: CASTKEASGRDYEQYF.

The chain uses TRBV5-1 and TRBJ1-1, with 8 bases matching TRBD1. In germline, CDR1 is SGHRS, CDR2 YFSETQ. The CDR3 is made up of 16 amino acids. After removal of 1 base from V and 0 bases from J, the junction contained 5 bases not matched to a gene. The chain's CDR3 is CASSLTGGSMNTEAFF. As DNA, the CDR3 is TGCGCCAGCAGCTTGACAGGGGGTTCAATGAACACTGAAGCTTTCTTT.

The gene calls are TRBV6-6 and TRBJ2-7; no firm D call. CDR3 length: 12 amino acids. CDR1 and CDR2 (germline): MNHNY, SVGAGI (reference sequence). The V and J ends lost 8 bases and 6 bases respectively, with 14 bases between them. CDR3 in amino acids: CASAAAVGEQYF. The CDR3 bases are TGTGCCAGCGCGGCCGCCGTCGGCGAGCAGTACTTC.

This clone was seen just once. The CDR3 coding sequence is TGTGCCAGCGGGGCCAGCTATGGCTACACCTTC. As protein: CASGASYGYTF. V is TRBV9 and J is TRBJ1-2; TRBD1 is a possible D gene (5 bases). Germline V gene sequence: CDR1 SGDLS, CDR2 YYNGEE. The CDR3 spans 11 residues. The V end lost 7 bases, the J end lost 4 bases, and 8 bases lay between the germline ends.

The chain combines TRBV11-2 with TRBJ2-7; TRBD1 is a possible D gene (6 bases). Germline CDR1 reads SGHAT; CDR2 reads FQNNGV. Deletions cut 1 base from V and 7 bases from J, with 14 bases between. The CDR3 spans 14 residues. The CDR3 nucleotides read TGTGCCAGCAGCTTAGTCGTACAGGGAAGGGAGCAGTACTTC. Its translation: CASSLVVQGREQYF.

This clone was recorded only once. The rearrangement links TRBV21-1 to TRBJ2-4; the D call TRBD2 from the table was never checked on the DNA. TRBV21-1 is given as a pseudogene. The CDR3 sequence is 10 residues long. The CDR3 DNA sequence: TGTGCCAGCAGGGTGAGGGTTCAGTACTTC. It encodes CASRVRVQYF.

CDR3 in DNA: TGTGCCAGCAGTTCGCCGAGACAGGGGGTTTTGGATGAGCAGTTCTTC. It yields the protein CASSSPRQGVLDEQFF. The chain is built from TRBV28 and TRBJ2-1; 9 positions agree with TRBD1. In germline, CDR1 is MDHEN, CDR2 SYDVKM. The CDR3 contains 16 residues. Unmatched junction bases numbered 12, after V lost 4 bases and J lost 8 bases.

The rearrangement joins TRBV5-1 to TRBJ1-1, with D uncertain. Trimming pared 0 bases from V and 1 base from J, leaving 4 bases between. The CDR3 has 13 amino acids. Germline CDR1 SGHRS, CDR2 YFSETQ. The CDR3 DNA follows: TGCGCCAGCAGCTTGGAGCAGAACACTGAAGCTTTCTTT. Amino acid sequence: CASSLEQNTEAFF.

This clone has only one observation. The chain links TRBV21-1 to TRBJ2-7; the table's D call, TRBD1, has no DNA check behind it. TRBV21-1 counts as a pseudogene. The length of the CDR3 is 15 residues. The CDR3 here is CASRFFTTVAYEQYF. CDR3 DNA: TGTGCCAGCAGGTTCTTTACGACAGTAGCCTACGAGCAGTACTTC.

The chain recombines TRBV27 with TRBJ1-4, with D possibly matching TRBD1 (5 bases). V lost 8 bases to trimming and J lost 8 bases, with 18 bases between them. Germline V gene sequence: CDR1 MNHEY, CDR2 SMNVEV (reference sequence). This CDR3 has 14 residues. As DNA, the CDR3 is TGTGCCAGCCGGTCAGGGATCGGCGGCGAAAAACTGTTTTTT. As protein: CASRSGIGGEKLFF.

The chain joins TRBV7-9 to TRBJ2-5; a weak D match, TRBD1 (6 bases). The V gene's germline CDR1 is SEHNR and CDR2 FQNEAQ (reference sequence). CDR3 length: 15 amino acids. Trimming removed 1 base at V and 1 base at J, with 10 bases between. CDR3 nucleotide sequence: TGTGCCAGCAGCTTAGGCAGGGGCCTCCAAGAGACCCAGTACTTC. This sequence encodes CASSLGRGLQETQYF.

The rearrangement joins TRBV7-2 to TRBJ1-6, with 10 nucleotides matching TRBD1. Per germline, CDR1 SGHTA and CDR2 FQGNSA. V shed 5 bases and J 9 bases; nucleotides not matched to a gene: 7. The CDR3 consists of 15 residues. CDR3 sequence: CASSHSTGGLSPLHF. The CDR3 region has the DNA TGTGCCAGCAGCCATTCGACAGGGGGCCTTTCACCCCTCCACTTT.

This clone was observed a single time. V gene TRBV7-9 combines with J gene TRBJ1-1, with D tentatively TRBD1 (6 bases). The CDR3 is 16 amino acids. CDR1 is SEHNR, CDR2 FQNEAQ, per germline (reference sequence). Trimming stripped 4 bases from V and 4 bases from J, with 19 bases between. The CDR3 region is CASSSPYRAVGTEAFF. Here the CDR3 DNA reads TGTGCCAGCAGCTCCCCCTACAGGGCGGTAGGCACTGAAGCTTTCTTT.

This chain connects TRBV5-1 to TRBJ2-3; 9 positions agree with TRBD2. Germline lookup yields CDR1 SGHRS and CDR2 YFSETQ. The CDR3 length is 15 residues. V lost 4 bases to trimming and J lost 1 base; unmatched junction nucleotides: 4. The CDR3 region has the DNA TGCGCCAGCAGCCTAGCGGGGCCGCGCACAGATACGCAGTATTTT. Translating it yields CASSLAGPRTDTQYF.

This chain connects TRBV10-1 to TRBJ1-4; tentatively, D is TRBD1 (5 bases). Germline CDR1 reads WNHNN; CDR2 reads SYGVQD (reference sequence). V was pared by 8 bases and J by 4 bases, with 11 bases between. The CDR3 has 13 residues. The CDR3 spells CASSRQGNEKLFF. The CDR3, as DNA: TGCGCCAGCTCCCGGCAGGGTAATGAAAAACTGTTTTTT.

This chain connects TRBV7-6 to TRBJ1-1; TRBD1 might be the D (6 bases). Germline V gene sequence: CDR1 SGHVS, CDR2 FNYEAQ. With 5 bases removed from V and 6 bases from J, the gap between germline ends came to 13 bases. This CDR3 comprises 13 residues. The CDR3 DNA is TGTGCCAGCAGCGTACTCAGGGGTTCTGAAGCTTTCTTT. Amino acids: CASSVLRGSEAFF.

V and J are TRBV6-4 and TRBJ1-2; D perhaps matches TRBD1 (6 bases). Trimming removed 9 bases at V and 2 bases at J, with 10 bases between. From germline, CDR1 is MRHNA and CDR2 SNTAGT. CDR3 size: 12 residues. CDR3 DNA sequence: TGTGCCAGAGGACAGATCAACTATGGCTACACCTTC. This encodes CARGQINYGYTF.

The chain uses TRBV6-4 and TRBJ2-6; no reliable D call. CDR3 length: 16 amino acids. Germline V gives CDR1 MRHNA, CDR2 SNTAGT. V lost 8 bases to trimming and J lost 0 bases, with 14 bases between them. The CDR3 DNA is TGTGCCAGCTCCCATGACTCCTCCTCTGGGGCCAACGTCCTGACTTTC. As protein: CASSHDSSSGANVLTF.